This TCR beta chain was retrieved from a study of T-cell reconstitution after alpha-beta-depleted transplantation in children. Germline CDR1 and CDR2: SGHAT and FQNNGV. V was cut by 2 bases and J by 4 bases, with 22 bases left in between. CDR3 length: 18 residues. Preparation of the TCRbeta library was carried out with unique molecular identifiers. Each CDR3 protein is one row after TCRdb ran MiXCR on the PCR reads. The profile covers 240,000 or so distinct CDR3 sequences, with about 12% appearing a single time and over 2% taken by the ten largest. This clonotype was counted many times. This sequence originates from a human donor who donated a stem cell graft to a child with acute lymphoblastic leukemia. The chain has TRBV11-2 and TRBJ2-3, with a possible D match to TRBD1 (6 bases). The sequenced sample was PBMCs from the stem cell graft donor, obtained from the stem cell graft. The CDR3 DNA follows: TGTGCCAGCAGCTTAAATGGGAACAGGGTAGCGTTGGCAGATACGCAGTATTTT. This translates into CASSLNGNRVALADTQYF.